The present T cell receptor (beta chain) was sequenced within a study of cytotoxic CD8 clonotypes in ibrutinib-treated CLL. TCRdb keeps only in-frame clones here, not all; method: immunoSEQ multiplex PCR. The data show under 200,000 clones, with approximately 80% seen just once and about 4.5% held by the top ten. Germline lookup yields CDR1 SGHKS and CDR2 YYEKEE (reference sequence). CDR3 length equals 15 residues. With V trimmed by 3 bases and J by 4 bases, 10 bases remained unmatched. Sequencing used PBMCs, obtained after 24 months of ibrutinib treatment. The source is a human donor with chronic lymphocytic leukemia. The V gene is TRBV5-5, the J gene TRBJ2-7; 7 nucleotides line up with TRBD1. In nucleotides, the CDR3 is TGTGCCAGCAGCTCGAACAGGGGCATGGTTTACGAGCAGTACTTC. Its protein product is CASSSNRGMVYEQYF.